Listed here are 19 T cell receptor beta chains from one sample, sequenced in a study of blood T cell repertoires in COVID-19. Clones were sequenced by immunoSEQ multiplex PCR, and TCRdb holds only the in-frame ones, with some missing. The sample lists nearly 100,000 clones, approximately 86% occurring once. Sequenced input: peripheral blood. All receptors derive from a man older than 75 with acute or convalescent COVID-19.

This clone was seen only once. As DNA, the CDR3 is TGTGCCAGCAGCCCCCCTAGCGGGAGGGGGGGCAATGAGCAGTTCTTC. Translated: CASSPPSGRGGNEQFF. The V and J genes are TRBV7-2 and TRBJ2-1, with TRBD2 matching over 12 bases. Losses at the gene ends were 5 bases for V and 6 bases for J; bases not matched to a gene: 8. This CDR3 has 16 residues. CDR1 SGHTA and CDR2 FQGNSA come from the germline V gene.

Remarks on this clone: It is unclear where the CDR3 begins or ends on the DNA, so no DNA is shown, and the CDR3 is as TCRdb lists it. V is TRBV19 and J is TRBJ2-2; no DNA check was done on the table's D call, TRBD2. In germline, CDR1 is LNHDA, CDR2 SQIVND (reference sequence). The CDR3 numbers 16 amino acids, ends counted. CDR3 loop: CASTSGGTTNTGELFF.

This chain links TRBV6-4 with TRBJ1-5, with D perhaps matching TRBD1 (6 bases). The V end lost 5 bases, the J end lost 2 bases, and 13 bases lay between the germline ends. This CDR3 is built from 15 residues. Per germline, CDR1 MRHNA and CDR2 SNTAGT. The CDR3 region has the DNA TGTGCCAGCAGTTCTCTACGACAGGGCAATCAGCCCCAGCATTTT. It yields the protein CASSSLRQGNQPQHF.

The rearrangement joins TRBV2 to TRBJ1-4, with D possibly being TRBD1 (5 bases). Germline CDR1 SNHLY, CDR2 FYNNEI. V dropped 6 bases and J dropped 5 bases, with 16 bases sitting between them. This CDR3 spans 15 amino acids. The DNA of the CDR3 is TGTGCCAGCAGCGGTACAGGTTCCAAAAATGAAAAACTGTTTTTT. This codes for CASSGTGSKNEKLFF.

The V call is TRBV28, the J call TRBJ2-7, with 8 bases identical to TRBD1. J gave up 0 bases and V 9 bases, and 4 bases lay outside the gene matches. CDR1 and CDR2 from the germline V gene are MDHEN and SYDVKM. CDR3 length: 13 residues. In nucleotides, the CDR3 is TGTGCCAGTTATGGGACAGGCTCCTACGAGCAGTACTTC. Its protein product is CASYGTGSYEQYF.

This clone was counted once. The chain carries TRBV5-1 and TRBJ1-6; 10 positions match TRBD1. The V segment lost 2 bases and the J segment 7 bases; nucleotides outside the gene matches: 6. The germline V gene encodes CDR1 SGHRS and CDR2 YFSETQ. This CDR3 has 16 residues. The CDR3 reads CASSFGLTGGNSPLHF. The CDR3 region has the DNA TGCGCCAGCAGCTTTGGTTTGACAGGGGGCAATTCACCCCTCCACTTT.

This clone occurred a few times. It is likely a read error, because the conserved phenylalanine at the end of the CDR3 is missing. The DNA is left out, because the CDR3 cannot be placed on it with certainty; the CDR3 is given as TCRdb lists it. The rearrangement links TRBV3-1 (or the pseudogene TRBV3-2) to TRBJ2-3; the table gives TRBD2 as D, unverified against the DNA. The CDR3 is 13 amino acids long, termini counted. Germline loops: CDR1 LGHDT, CDR2 YNNKEL (reference sequence). This CDR3 is CASSPNSTSGRSG.

The V and J genes are TRBV24-1 and TRBJ2-2, with a tentative D call TRBD1 (5 bases). The CDR3 covers 14 residues. Germline V gene data show CDR1 as KGHDR and CDR2 as SFDVKD. V was cut by 7 bases and J by 2 bases, with 10 bases left in between. The CDR3 region is CATRTTANTGELFF. The DNA of the CDR3 is TGTGCCACCAGAACGACAGCCAACACCGGGGAGCTGTTTTTT.

The chain carries TRBV3-1 (or the pseudogene TRBV3-2) and TRBJ2-7; D is possibly TRBD2 (5 bases). Trimming pared 1 base from V and 2 bases from J, leaving 9 bases between. Germline CDR1 LGHDT, CDR2 YNNKEL (reference sequence). CDR3 length equals 14 residues. CDR3 sequence: CASSQVDFTYEQYF. The DNA of the CDR3 is TGTGCCAGCAGCCAAGTGGACTTCACCTACGAGCAGTACTTC.

The chain joins TRBV7-3 to TRBJ2-3, with a tentative D call TRBD1 (6 bases). The V end lost 4 bases, the J end lost 0 bases, and 11 bases lay between the germline ends. The CDR3 loop spans 15 amino acids. Germline V gives CDR1 SGHTA, CDR2 FQGTGA. Here the CDR3 DNA reads TGTGCCAGCAGCTCCAGGGGCGAGAGCACAGATACGCAGTATTTT. Translation gives CASSSRGESTDTQYF.

The rearrangement links TRBV5-1 to TRBJ1-1; 7 nucleotides align to TRBD1. With 0 bases clipped from V and 4 bases from J, the junction kept 3 bases outside the gene matches. Germline V gene lookup returns CDR1 SGHRS and CDR2 YFSETQ. The CDR3 has 14 amino acids. The CDR3 coding sequence is TGCGCCAGCAGCTTGGAGGGGGCTTTCACTGAAGCTTTCTTT. It is translated as CASSLEGAFTEAFF.

This sequence joins TRBV27 and TRBJ1-3, with D possibly TRBD1 on 5 matching bases. Germline CDR1 and CDR2: MNHEY and SMNVEV (reference sequence). Trimming cost V 7 bases and J 2 bases, with 12 bases left between them. CDR3 length: 14 residues. CDR3 region: CASTLGRAGNTIYF. CDR3 in DNA: TGTGCCAGCACCCTCGGCAGGGCTGGAAACACCATATATTTT.

This chain joins TRBV3-1 (or the pseudogene TRBV3-2) and TRBJ2-3, with 11 positions matching TRBD2. The germline CDR1 and CDR2 sequences are LGHDT and YNNKEL (reference sequence). The CDR3 runs 18 residues. V dropped 3 bases and J dropped 2; count of bases not matched to a gene: 10. CDR3 amino acids: CASSQMGTSGAYTDTQYF. CDR3 DNA: TGTGCCAGCAGCCAGATGGGGACTAGCGGAGCCTACACAGATACGCAGTATTTT.

The V call is TRBV15, the J call TRBJ2-1; perhaps TRBD2 as D (5 bases). Trimming removed 3 bases from V and 4 bases from J, with 7 bases in between. This CDR3 contains 13 residues. Per germline, CDR1 LNHNV and CDR2 YYDKDF (reference sequence). CDR3 coding DNA: TGTGCCACCAGCAGCTGGAGGTACAATGAGCAGTTCTTC. Amino acid sequence: CATSSWRYNEQFF.

The CDR3 region has the DNA TGCGCCACCCGATACAGGGTATCCTACAATGAGCAGTTCTTC. Translating it yields CATRYRVSYNEQFF. This chain joins TRBV23-1 and TRBJ2-1, with D possibly TRBD1 on 6 matching bases. Being an ORF, TRBV23-1 has a function that is uncertain. The CDR3 contains 14 residues. Deletions cut 10 bases from V and 1 base from J, with 14 bases between.

This rearrangement joins TRBV19 to TRBJ2-1, with 7 bases lining up with TRBD2. The CDR3 loop spans 15 amino acids. The germline V gene encodes CDR1 LNHDA and CDR2 SQIVND (reference sequence). V was clipped by 10 bases and J by 0 bases; unmatched bases: 9. The chain's CDR3 is CATGKAGVSYNEQFF. In DNA, the CDR3 is TGTGCCACAGGAAAGGCGGGAGTCTCCTACAATGAGCAGTTCTTC.

V usage is TRBV7-6 and J usage is TRBJ2-1; the match to TRBD1 covers 7 bases. Germline values: CDR1 SGHVS, CDR2 FNYEAQ. Trimming cost V 5 bases and J 2 bases; bases outside gene matches: 6. The CDR3 extends over 15 amino acids. Written as DNA, the CDR3 is TGTGCCAGCAGCAACGACAGGGCCGCCTACAATGAGCAGTTCTTC. It yields the protein CASSNDRAAYNEQFF.

This clone was counted between two and nine times. The gene calls are TRBV29-1 and TRBJ2-2; D uncertain. Germline V gene data show CDR1 as SQVTM and CDR2 as ANQGSEA. Trimming took off 7 bases at V and 5 bases at J, with 11 bases between the two ends. This CDR3 comprises 12 residues. The DNA for the CDR3 is TGCAGCGCGTTACAGTTGACCGGGGAGCTGTTTTTT. Translated: CSALQLTGELFF.

V is TRBV7-3 and J is TRBJ2-3, with unresolved D. The CDR3 spans 13 residues. CDR1 SGHTA and CDR2 FQGTGA come from the germline V gene. Trimming stripped 3 bases from V and 6 bases from J, with 10 bases between. The CDR3 loop is CASSFFLRDTQYF. The CDR3 nucleotides are TGTGCCAGCAGCTTTTTCCTCAGGGATACGCAGTATTTT.